The rows below give T cell receptor beta chains drawn from one sample of a study of blood T cell repertoires in COVID-19. The method was immunoSEQ multiplex PCR; TCRdb's version includes in-frame clones alone and lacks a portion of them. The sample lists 300,000 to 350,000 clones; 90% were seen once. What was sequenced was PBMCs or T cells enriched from blood (not recorded which). The receptors come from a woman between 18 and 29 years old with acute COVID-19. Each CDR3 is given with its conserved first and last residue. A D gene is named only where the DNA matches it firmly. Clone size, where shown, is once, few, many, or a class for clones that have expanded.

TRBD2,TRBV4-2,TRBJ2-1,.,TGTGCCAGCAGCCAAGCTTCCGGGACTAGCGGGAGGGAGCAGTTCTTC,CASSQASGTSGREQFF
.,TRBV24-1,TRBJ1-2,.,TGTGCCACCAGTGACCCATCAGGGAATGGGTATGGCTACACCTTC,CATSDPSGNGYGYTF
.,TRBV19,TRBJ2-2,once,TGTGCCAGTAGTATGAAAATGGGGGCAGCTTCGAACACCGGGGAGCTGTTTTTT,CASSMKMGAASNTGELFF
TRBD1,TRBV5-1,TRBJ1-2,.,TGCGCCAGCAGCATGGAGGGACAGGGAACTGGCTACACCTTC,CASSMEGQGTGYTF
.,TRBV11-3,TRBJ2-3,.,TGTGCCAGCAGCTTAGGTTGGGCGGCGGGCGGAGATACGCAGTATTTT,CASSLGWAAGGDTQYF
.,TRBV29-1,TRBJ2-7,.,TGCAGCGTCGTGGACAGTAGCTCCTACGAGCAGTACTTC,CSVVDSSSYEQYF
TRBD1,TRBV28,TRBJ1-2,once,TGTGCCACCCTGACAGGGAATGGCTACACCTTC,CATLTGNGYTF
TRBD1,TRBV28,TRBJ1-4,.,TGTGCCAGCAGGACGGGACAGATTAATGAAAAACTGTTTTTT,CASRTGQINEKLFF
TRBD1,TRBV28,TRBJ1-2,.,TGTGCCAGCAGCCCGGGACAGGAGTATGGCTACACCTTC,CASSPGQEYGYTF
.,TRBV6-1,TRBJ1-4,few,TGTGCCAGCAGTGAATTTGGAAGGGGAATAGGGGAAAAACTGTTTTTT,CASSEFGRGIGEKLFF
.,TRBV19,TRBJ2-1,.,TGTGCCAGTAGTATAAAGGGGGACCGACCCCTAGGTGGTGAGCAGTTCTTC,CASSIKGDRPLGGEQFF
.,TRBV2,TRBJ2-7,.,TGTGCCAGCAGCCACTCGGGCGGGCACGAGCAGTACTTC,CASSHSGGHEQYF